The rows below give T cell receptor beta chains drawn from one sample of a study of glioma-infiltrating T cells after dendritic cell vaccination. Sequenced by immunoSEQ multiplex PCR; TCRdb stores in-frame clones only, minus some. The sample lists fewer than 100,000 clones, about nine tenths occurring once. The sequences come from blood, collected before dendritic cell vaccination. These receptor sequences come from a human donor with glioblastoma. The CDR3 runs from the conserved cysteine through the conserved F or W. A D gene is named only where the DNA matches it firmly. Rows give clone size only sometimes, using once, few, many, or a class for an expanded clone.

CASSSFVGTTNTGELFF	TGTGCCAGCAGCTCCTTTGTCGGGACAACGAACACCGGGGAGCTGTTTTTT	17	NA	TRBJ2-2	TRBV5-4	NA
CASSIVGGGHGYGYTF	TGTGCCAGTAGTATAGTAGGAGGGGGCCACGGCTATGGCTACACCTTC	16	TRBD1	TRBJ1-2	TRBV19	NA
CASSLGDYWREMSQYF	TGTGCCAGCAGCTTAGGCGACTATTGGAGGGAGATGTCCCAGTACTTC	16	NA	TRBJ2-5	TRBV7-2	NA
CAWKLAGDEQYF	TGTGCCTGGAAACTAGCGGGAGACGAGCAGTACTTC	12	TRBD2	TRBJ2-7	TRBV30	NA
CASSLAGYTGELFF	TGTGCCAGCAGCTTAGCGGGCTACACCGGGGAGCTGTTTTTT	14	NA	TRBJ2-2	TRBV7-7	NA
CASSLRASGIVDEQFF	TGTGCCAGTAGCCTCCGGGCTAGCGGGATCGTAGATGAGCAGTTCTTC	16	TRBD2	TRBJ2-1	TRBV19	NA
CASSHSGTGSYEQYF	TGCGCCAGCAGCCACTCCGGGACAGGATCCTACGAGCAGTACTTC	15	TRBD1	TRBJ2-7	TRBV4-3	NA
CASSLRQGRSHEQYF	TGTGCCAGTAGTCTGCGACAGGGAAGGAGCCACGAGCAGTACTTC	15	TRBD1	TRBJ2-7	TRBV19	NA
CASSLGQGADTEAFF	TGTGCCAGCAGCTTAGGACAGGGTGCGGACACTGAAGCTTTCTTT	15	TRBD1	TRBJ1-1	TRBV7-9	once
CASSPGLAGYEQYF	TGTGCCAGCAGCCCGGGACTAGCGGGCTACGAGCAGTACTTC	14	TRBD2	TRBJ2-7	TRBV7-2	NA
CASSDSSGDGSGELFF	TGTGCCAGCAGTGACTCTAGCGGGGATGGGTCCGGGGAGCTGTTTTTT	16	TRBD2	TRBJ2-2	TRBV6-4	NA
CASSYSREPTVGQYF	TGTGCCAGCAGTTACTCACGGGAACCAACCGTAGGGCAGTACTTC	15	NA	TRBJ2-7	TRBV6-5	NA
CAGSRDSGNTIYF	TGTGCCGGCAGCCGGGACTCTGGAAACACCATATATTTT	13	NA	TRBJ1-3	TRBV7-6	NA
CASSPSGREGYGYTF	TGTGCCAGCAGCCCCAGTGGCAGGGAAGGATATGGCTACACCTTC	15	NA	TRBJ1-2	TRBV7-9	NA
CASSPRQAYNYNEQFF	TGCGCCAGCAGCCCTCGTCAGGCCTACAATTACAATGAGCAGTTCTTC	16	NA	TRBJ2-1	TRBV4-1	NA
CASSYLAGGPSNEQFF	TGTGCCAGCAGTTACCTCGCGGGGGGGCCTTCCAATGAGCAGTTCTTC	16	TRBD2	TRBJ2-1	TRBV6-5	NA
CASSPPGTGGSGNTIYF	TGTGCCAGCAGCCCACCCGGGACAGGGGGGTCTGGAAACACCATATATTTT	17	TRBD1	TRBJ1-3	TRBV7-2	NA
CASSLGVSGSMYEQYF	TGTGCCAGCAGCCTGGGTGTTAGCGGGAGTATGTACGAGCAGTACTTC	16	TRBD2	TRBJ2-7	TRBV13	once
CASSSVGADNYGYTF	TGTGCCAGCAGTTCCGTCGGCGCGGATAACTATGGCTACACCTTC	15	NA	TRBJ1-2	TRBV28	NA
CASRGRPNTGELFF	TGTGCCAGTAGAGGCAGGCCGAACACCGGGGAGCTGTTTTTT	14	NA	TRBJ2-2	TRBV19	few
CASSGQGAQGYTF	TGTGCCAGCAGCGGACAGGGGGCGCAAGGCTACACCTTC	13	TRBD1	TRBJ1-2	TRBV5-6	few
CASSLFGVRTDTQYF	TGTGCCAGCAGCTTGTTCGGGGTTCGTACAGATACGCAGTATTTT	15	NA	TRBJ2-3	TRBV5-4	NA
CSVELSTGSYEQYF	TGCAGCGTTGAGCTTTCTACAGGCTCCTACGAGCAGTACTTC	14	NA	TRBJ2-7	TRBV29-1	NA
CASSPTEFEETQYF	TGTGCCAGCAGTCCCACTGAGTTCGAGGAGACCCAGTACTTC	14	NA	TRBJ2-5	TRBV2	NA
CASSSGLGANVLTF	TGTGCCAGCTCATCAGGGTTGGGGGCCAACGTCCTGACTTTC	14	NA	TRBJ2-6	TRBV18	NA
CASSIKGAENQPQHF	TGTGCCAGTAGTATAAAGGGGGCGGAAAATCAGCCCCAGCATTTT	15	TRBD1	TRBJ1-5	TRBV19	NA
CASSRGLAGEQYF	TGTGCCAGCAGCCGGGGACTAGCGGGCGAGCAGTACTTC	13	TRBD2	TRBJ2-7	TRBV7-8	once
CASSAGTGNIQYF	TGTGCCAGCAGCGCGGGGACAGGCAACATTCAGTACTTC	13	TRBD1	TRBJ2-4	TRBV11-3	NA
CASSERGGRYNEQFF	TGTGCCAGCAGCGAGCGGGGGGGCCGCTACAATGAGCAGTTCTTC	15	TRBD2	TRBJ2-1	TRBV7-8	NA
CASSTGILAGRGVSTDTQYF	TGTGCCAGTAGTACCGGAATCTTAGCGGGACGGGGGGTTAGCACAGATACGCAGTATTTT	20	TRBD2	TRBJ2-3	TRBV19	NA
CASSQSGGPNTDTQYF	TGTGCCAGCAGCCAAAGCGGGGGGCCTAACACAGATACGCAGTATTTT	16	TRBD2	TRBJ2-3	TRBV7-2	once
CASSLVGGYSYNEQFF	TGTGCCAGCAGCTTGGTGGGGGGATACTCCTACAATGAGCAGTTCTTC	16	NA	TRBJ2-1	TRBV5-6	NA
CASSAGGAGYTF	TGTGCCAGCAGTGCGGGCGGGGCCGGCTACACCTTC	12	NA	TRBJ1-2	TRBV6-5	NA
CASSLYRYDTEAFF	TGTGCCAGCAGCTTGTACAGATATGACACTGAAGCTTTCTTT	14	NA	TRBJ1-1	TRBV5-6	NA
CASSLGTGFYEQYF	TGTGCCAGCAGCTTAGGGACAGGGTTCTACGAGCAGTACTTC	14	TRBD1	TRBJ2-7	TRBV7-9	few
CASAQGQSYSNQPQHF	TGTGCCAGCGCGCAGGGGCAGTCTTATAGCAATCAGCCCCAGCATTTT	16	NA	TRBJ1-5	TRBV2	NA
CASSLRSGGKSYEQYF	TGTGCCAGCTCTCTTCGAAGCGGGGGGAAGTCCTACGAGCAGTACTTC	16	TRBD2	TRBJ2-7	TRBV18	NA
CAWSGLFGNRAGEQYF	TGTGCCTGGAGTGGCTTGTTCGGGAACAGGGCAGGCGAGCAGTACTTC	16	NA	TRBJ2-7	TRBV30	NA
CASSVGPGTSGVYNEQFF	TGTGCCAGCAGCGTAGGCCCCGGGACTAGCGGGGTCTACAATGAGCAGTTCTTC	18	TRBD2	TRBJ2-1	TRBV9	NA
CASSGPGQGPYNEQFF	TGTGCCAGCAGCGGGCCGGGACAGGGACCCTACAATGAGCAGTTCTTC	16	TRBD1	TRBJ2-1	TRBV9	NA
CASSQDRDTEAFF	TGTGCCAGCAGTCAAGACAGGGATACTGAAGCTTTCTTT	13	TRBD1	TRBJ1-1	TRBV28	NA
CASSYSSGDIQYF	TGTGCCAGCAGTTACTCATCGGGGGACATTCAGTACTTC	13	NA	TRBJ2-4	TRBV6-5	NA
CASSLGYRGQDTEAFF	TGCGCCAGCAGCTTGGGATACAGGGGGCAGGACACTGAAGCTTTCTTT	16	TRBD1	TRBJ1-1	TRBV5-1	NA
CASRGGSFDSNQPQHF	TGTGCCAGTAGAGGGGGCAGCTTTGATAGCAATCAGCCCCAGCATTTT	16	TRBD1	TRBJ1-5	TRBV19	few
CASSITGGPGNEQFF	TGTGCCAGCAGTATAACAGGGGGACCAGGCAATGAGCAGTTCTTC	15	TRBD1	TRBJ2-1	TRBV6-5	NA
CASSRGEQETQYF	TGTGCCAGCAGTCGTGGGGAGCAAGAGACCCAGTACTTC	13	NA	TRBJ2-5	TRBV6-1	NA
CASSAGTATQGQAFF	TGTGCCAGCAGCGCAGGGACAGCAACCCAAGGACAAGCTTTCTTT	15	TRBD1	TRBJ1-1	TRBV7-9	NA
CSVEGDRVNEQFF	TGCAGCGTTGAGGGGGACAGAGTAAATGAGCAGTTCTTC	13	TRBD1	TRBJ2-1	TRBV29-1	NA
CASSLGDREVDEQYF	TGTGCCAGCAGTCTAGGGGACAGGGAGGTCGACGAGCAGTACTTC	15	TRBD1	TRBJ2-7	TRBV27	NA
CASSLGSGSPLHF	TGTGCCAGCAGCTTAGGGTCGGGGTCACCCCTCCACTTT	13	NA	TRBJ1-6	TRBV11-2	once
CASSLKTSGYYEQYF	TGCGCCAGCAGCTTGAAAACTAGCGGGTACTACGAGCAGTACTTC	15	TRBD2	TRBJ2-7	TRBV5-1	once
CASSLGLSETQYF	TGCGCCAGCAGCTTGGGACTAAGCGAGACCCAGTACTTC	13	NA	TRBJ2-5	TRBV5-1	NA
CASLREIANTEAFF	TGTGCCAGCCTTCGGGAGATCGCCAACACTGAAGCTTTCTTT	14	NA	TRBJ1-1	TRBV18	NA
CASRWDRDTGELFF	TGTGCCAGCAGATGGGACAGGGACACCGGGGAGCTGTTTTTT	14	TRBD1	TRBJ2-2	TRBV2	NA